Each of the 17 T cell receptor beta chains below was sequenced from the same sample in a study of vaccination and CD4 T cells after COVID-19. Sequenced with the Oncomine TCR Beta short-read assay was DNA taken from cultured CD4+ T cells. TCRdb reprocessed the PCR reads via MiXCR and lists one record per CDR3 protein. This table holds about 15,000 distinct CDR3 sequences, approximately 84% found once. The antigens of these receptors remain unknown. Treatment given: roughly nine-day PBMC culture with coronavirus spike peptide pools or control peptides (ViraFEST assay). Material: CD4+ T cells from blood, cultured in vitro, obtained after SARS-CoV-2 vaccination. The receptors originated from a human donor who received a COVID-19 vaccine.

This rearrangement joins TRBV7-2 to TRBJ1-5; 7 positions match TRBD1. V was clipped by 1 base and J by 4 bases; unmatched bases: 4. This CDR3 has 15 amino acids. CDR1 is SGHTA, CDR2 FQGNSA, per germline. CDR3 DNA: TGTGCCAGCAGCTTAGAGGGACAGACGAATCAGCCCCAGCATTTT. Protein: CASSLEGQTNQPQHF.

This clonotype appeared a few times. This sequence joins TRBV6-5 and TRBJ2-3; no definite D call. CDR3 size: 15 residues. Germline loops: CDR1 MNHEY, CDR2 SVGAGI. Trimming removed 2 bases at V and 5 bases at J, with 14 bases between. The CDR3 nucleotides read TGTGCCAGCAGTTACGCTAGTGAGATTGGAGATACGCAGTATTTT. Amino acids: CASSYASEIGDTQYF.

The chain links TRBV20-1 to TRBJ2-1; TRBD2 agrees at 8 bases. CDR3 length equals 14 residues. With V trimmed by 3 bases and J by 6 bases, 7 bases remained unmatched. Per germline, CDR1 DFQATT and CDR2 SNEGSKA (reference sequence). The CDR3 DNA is TGCAGTGCTAGCACGGGGGGGTTCTTCAATGAGCAGTTCTTC. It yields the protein CSASTGGFFNEQFF.

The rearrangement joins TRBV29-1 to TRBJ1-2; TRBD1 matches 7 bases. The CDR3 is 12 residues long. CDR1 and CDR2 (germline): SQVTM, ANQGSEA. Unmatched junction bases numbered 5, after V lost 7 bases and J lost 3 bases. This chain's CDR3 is CSADRAHYGYTF. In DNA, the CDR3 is TGCAGCGCAGACAGGGCTCACTATGGCTACACCTTC.

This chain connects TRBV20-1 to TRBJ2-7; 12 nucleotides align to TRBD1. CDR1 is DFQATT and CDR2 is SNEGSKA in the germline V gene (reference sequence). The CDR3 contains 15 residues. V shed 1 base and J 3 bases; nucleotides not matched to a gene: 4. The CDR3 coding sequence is TGCAGTGCTAGAGCCGGGACAGGGGGCAACTACGAGCAGTACTTC. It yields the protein CSARAGTGGNYEQYF.

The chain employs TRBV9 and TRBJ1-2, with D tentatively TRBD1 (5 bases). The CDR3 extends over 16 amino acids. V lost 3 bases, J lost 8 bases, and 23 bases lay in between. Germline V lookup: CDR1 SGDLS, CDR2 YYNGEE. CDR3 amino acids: CASSANLRDGGPGYTF. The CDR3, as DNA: TGTGCCAGCAGCGCGAATCTCCGGGACGGAGGACCGGGCTACACCTTC.

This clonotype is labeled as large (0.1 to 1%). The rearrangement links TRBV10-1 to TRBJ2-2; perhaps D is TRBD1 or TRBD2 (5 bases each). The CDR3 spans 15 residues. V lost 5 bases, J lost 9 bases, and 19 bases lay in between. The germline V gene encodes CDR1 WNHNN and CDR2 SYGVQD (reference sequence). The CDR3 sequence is CASSRTGSDGRELFF. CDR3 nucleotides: TGCGCCAGCAGTCGTACAGGATCCGACGGGAGGGAGCTGTTTTTT.

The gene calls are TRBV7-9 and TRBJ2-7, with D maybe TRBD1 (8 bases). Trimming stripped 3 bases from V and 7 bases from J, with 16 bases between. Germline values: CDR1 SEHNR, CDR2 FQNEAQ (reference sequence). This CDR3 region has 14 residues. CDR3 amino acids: CASSFTGGAEEQYF. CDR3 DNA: TGTGCCAGCAGCTTTACAGGGGGGGCCGAAGAGCAGTACTTC.

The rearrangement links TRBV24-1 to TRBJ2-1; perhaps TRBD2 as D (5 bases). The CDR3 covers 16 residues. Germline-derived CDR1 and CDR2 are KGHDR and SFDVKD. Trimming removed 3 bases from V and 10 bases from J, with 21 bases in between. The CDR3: CATSDQSLTGKWEQFF. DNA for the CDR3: TGTGCCACCAGTGATCAAAGCCTGACGGGGAAATGGGAGCAGTTCTTC.

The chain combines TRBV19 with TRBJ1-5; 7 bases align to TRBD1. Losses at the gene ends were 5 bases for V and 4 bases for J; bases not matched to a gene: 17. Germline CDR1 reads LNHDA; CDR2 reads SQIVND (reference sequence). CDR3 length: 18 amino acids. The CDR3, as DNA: TGTGCCAGTAGTCCCCGAGTAGGGGGCGCCGTAGCTAATCAGCCCCAGCATTTT. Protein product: CASSPRVGGAVANQPQHF.

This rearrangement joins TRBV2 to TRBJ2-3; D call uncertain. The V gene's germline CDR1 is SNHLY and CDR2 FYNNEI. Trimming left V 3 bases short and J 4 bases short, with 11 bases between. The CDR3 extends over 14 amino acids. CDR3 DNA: TGTGCCAGCAGTGAGTCTCGAATGGCAGATACGCAGTATTTT. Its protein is CASSESRMADTQYF.

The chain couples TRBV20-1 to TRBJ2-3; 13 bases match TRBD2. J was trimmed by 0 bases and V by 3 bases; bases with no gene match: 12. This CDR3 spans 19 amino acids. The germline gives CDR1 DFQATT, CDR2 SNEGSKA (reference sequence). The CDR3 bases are TGCAGTGCTAGTAGGGGGACCGGGACTAGCGGGGATAGCACAGATACGCAGTATTTT. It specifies CSASRGTGTSGDSTDTQYF.

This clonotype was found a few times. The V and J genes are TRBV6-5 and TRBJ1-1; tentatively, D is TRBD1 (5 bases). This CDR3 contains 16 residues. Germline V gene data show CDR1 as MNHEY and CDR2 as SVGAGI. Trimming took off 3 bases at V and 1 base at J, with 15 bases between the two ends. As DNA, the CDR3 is TGTGCCAGCAGTTATGTGGGTCGGGGGTCGAACACTGAAGCTTTCTTT. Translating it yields CASSYVGRGSNTEAFF.

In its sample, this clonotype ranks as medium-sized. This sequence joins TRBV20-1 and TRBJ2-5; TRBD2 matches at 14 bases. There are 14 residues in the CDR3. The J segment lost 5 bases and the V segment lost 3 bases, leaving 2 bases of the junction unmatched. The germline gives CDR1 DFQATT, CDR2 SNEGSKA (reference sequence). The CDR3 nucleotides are TGCAGTGCTAGGACTAGCGGGGGGGTGGAGACCCAGTACTTC. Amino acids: CSARTSGGVETQYF.

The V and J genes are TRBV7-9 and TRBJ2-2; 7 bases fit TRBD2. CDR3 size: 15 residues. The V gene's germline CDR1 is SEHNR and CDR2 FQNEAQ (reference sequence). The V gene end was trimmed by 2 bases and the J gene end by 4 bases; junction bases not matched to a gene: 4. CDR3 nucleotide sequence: TGTGCCAGCAGCTTAAGCGGGGAGCCCACCGGGGAGCTGTTTTTT. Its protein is CASSLSGEPTGELFF.

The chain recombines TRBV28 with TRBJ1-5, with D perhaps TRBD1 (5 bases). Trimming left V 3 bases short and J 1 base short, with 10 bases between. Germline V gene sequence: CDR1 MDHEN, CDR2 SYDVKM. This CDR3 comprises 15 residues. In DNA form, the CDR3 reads TGTGCCAGCAGTTTTCCAGGGAAGAGCAATCAGCCCCAGCATTTT. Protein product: CASSFPGKSNQPQHF.

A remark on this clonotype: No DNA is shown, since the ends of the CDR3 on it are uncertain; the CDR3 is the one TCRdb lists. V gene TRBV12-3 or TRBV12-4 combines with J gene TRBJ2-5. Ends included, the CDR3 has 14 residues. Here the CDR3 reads CASSFLAAQETQYF.